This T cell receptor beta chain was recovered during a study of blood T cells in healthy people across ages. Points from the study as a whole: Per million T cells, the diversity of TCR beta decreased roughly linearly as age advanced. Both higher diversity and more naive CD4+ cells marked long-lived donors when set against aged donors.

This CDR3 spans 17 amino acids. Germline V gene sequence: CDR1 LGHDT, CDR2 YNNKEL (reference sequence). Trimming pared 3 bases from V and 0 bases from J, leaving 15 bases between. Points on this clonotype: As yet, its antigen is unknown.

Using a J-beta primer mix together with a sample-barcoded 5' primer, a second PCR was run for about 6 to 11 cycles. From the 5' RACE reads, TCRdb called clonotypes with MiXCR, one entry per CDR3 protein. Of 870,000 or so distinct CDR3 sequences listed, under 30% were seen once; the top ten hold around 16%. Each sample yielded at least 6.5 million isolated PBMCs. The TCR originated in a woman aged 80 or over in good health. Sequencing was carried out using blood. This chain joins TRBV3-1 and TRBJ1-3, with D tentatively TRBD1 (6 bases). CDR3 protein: CASSQGHHRNSGNTIYF. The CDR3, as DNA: TGTGCCAGCAGCCAGGGACACCACAGGAACTCTGGAAACACCATATATTTT.